This T cell receptor beta chain was sequenced in a study of cytomegalovirus exposure and HLA in healthy donors. Across the study: Within the Caucasian-associated ancestry cluster were 81% of the 398 genotyped donors.

This clone was detected only once. The PCR contained 60 Vbeta and 13 Jbeta primers. Sequenced by immunoSEQ multiplex PCR; TCRdb stores in-frame clones only, minus some. The sample records roughly 120,000 clones, 70% to 75% being singletons. CDR3 size: 15 residues. Germline CDR1 and CDR2: MNHNS and SASEGT. Trimming took off 6 bases at V and 6 bases at J, with 17 bases between the two ends. The chain uses TRBV6-1 and TRBJ1-4, with a weak D call TRBD1 (5 bases). The sequenced sample was PBMCs. The receptor comes from a woman in her forties in good health and CMV-seronegative. Written as DNA, the CDR3 is TGTGCCAGCAGGGGGTCGGGGGTGGGCGATGAAAAACTGTTTTTT. Translating gives CASRGSGVGDEKLFF.